This T cell receptor (beta chain) stems from a study of CDR3 diversity in severe acne. Comments on this clonotype: This CDR3 fails to terminate in the conserved phenylalanine or tryptophan, so it likely reflects a read error. It is unclear where the CDR3 begins or ends on the DNA, so no DNA is shown, and the CDR3 is as TCRdb lists it.

TCRdb reprocessed the PCR reads via MiXCR and lists one record per CDR3 protein. The top ten hold around a tenth of the sample, which has more than 85,000 distinct CDR3 sequences, 45% to 55% seen once. Germline V gene data show CDR1 as LNHNV and CDR2 as YYDKDF (reference sequence). The CDR3 is 14 amino acids in total, end residues counted. This receptor was obtained from a male donor in good health, serving as a control. This chain links TRBV15 with TRBJ2-3; the D call in the table, TRBD2, was not verified against the DNA. Specimen: blood. The CDR3 reads CATSKGLRHRYAVV.